A selection of T cell receptor beta chains follows, all from one sample in a study of OX40 agonist ivuxolimab in advanced cancers. Here immunoSEQ multiplex PCR was the method, and the copy in TCRdb shows in-frame clones only, minus some. Seen here are around 73,000 clones, 85% to 90% observed once, and the top ten hold approximately 11%. The sequencing here drew on CD4+ or CD8+ T cells sorted from blood, taken in a trial of the OX40 agonist ivuxolimab. These receptors originate from an adult with an advanced solid tumor such as melanoma, head and neck, liver or kidney cancer. The CDR3 runs from the conserved cysteine through the conserved F or W. D genes are given only for firm matches. Not every row has a clone size; where given, it reads once, few, many or a size class.

D	V	J	size	DNA	CDR3
-	TRBV15	TRBJ2-7	-	TGTGCCACCGGCAGTACCTACTACGAGCAGTACTTC	CATGSTYYEQYF
TRBD2	TRBV5-1	TRBJ2-1	-	TGCGCCAGCAGCGCACGGACTAGCGGGACATATAATGAGCAGTTCTTC	CASSARTSGTYNEQFF
TRBD2	TRBV5-6	TRBJ2-7	-	TGTGCCAGCAGCCGGGGGGGCTACGAGCAGTACTTC	CASSRGGYEQYF
TRBD1	TRBV5-6	TRBJ2-7	-	TGTGCCAGCAGCTGGGGGGGACAGGGAGCCTACGAGCAGTACTTC	CASSWGGQGAYEQYF
TRBD2	TRBV30	TRBJ2-1	once	TGTGCCTGGGAGCGGGGGGGTTTCGATGAGCAGTTCTTC	CAWERGGFDEQFF
-	TRBV11-2	TRBJ2-1	-	TGTGCCAGCAGCTTGACCAAGGATGAGCAGTTCTTC	CASSLTKDEQFF
-	TRBV27	TRBJ2-1	-	TGTGCCAGCAGTTTATGGGCTAGAACTAATGAGCAGTTCTTC	CASSLWARTNEQFF
TRBD1	TRBV5-1	TRBJ2-1	few	TGCGCCAGCAGCGGGACAGGGTCTAATGAGCAGTTCTTC	CASSGTGSNEQFF
-	TRBV2	TRBJ2-1	-	TGTGCCAGCAGTGCCGCGACTGGTAGCTCCTACAATGAGCAGTTCTTC	CASSAATGSSYNEQFF
-	TRBV5-6	TRBJ1-1	-	TGTGCCAGCAGCTTCGATTGGGGGATGAACACTGAAGCTTTCTTT	CASSFDWGMNTEAFF
-	TRBV9	TRBJ2-3	-	TGTGCCAGCAGCGTAGAGACAGTCACAGATACGCAGTATTTT	CASSVETVTDTQYF
-	TRBV6-6	TRBJ1-2	-	TGTGCCAGCAGTAAGGAGACAGGAAACTATGGCTACACCTTC	CASSKETGNYGYTF